This TCR beta chain originates from a study of cytomegalovirus exposure and HLA in healthy donors. General study results and limits: Common viral pathogens seemed, in a later analysis, to connect with several of the most significant clusters.

V gave up 3 bases and J gave up 1 base, with 6 bases separating them. The length of the CDR3 is 13 residues. Germline values: CDR1 MNHEY, CDR2 SMNVEV (reference sequence). The PCR made use of 60 Vbeta and 13 Jbeta primers. TCRdb's copy holds only in-frame clones and misses some; the assay was immunoSEQ multiplex PCR. The top ten clones hold 2% to 2.5% of a sample with around 140,000 clones, approximately 61% of them seen once. This clone was detected only once. What it recognizes is unknown. Other nucleotide sequences from this sample produce the same CDR3. This clonotype was obtained from a woman between 40 and 50 years old in good health and CMV-seronegative. V gene TRBV27 combines with J gene TRBJ1-1; D uncertain. Source material: PBMCs. The CDR3 is CASSFGQNTEAFF. The DNA of the CDR3 is TGTGCCAGCAGTTTTGGGCAGAACACTGAAGCTTTCTTT.